The entry that follows covers one T cell receptor beta chain sequence. This receptor's antigen is unknown. No base-level quality is on record; no much larger clone is a single base apart. From each donor, a single peripheral blood sample of around 120 mL on average was drawn into heparinised tubes. A BD FACSAria II was used to sort naive, central memory, regulatory and stem cell-like memory CD4+ T cells with a panel that included CD45RO, CCR7, CD25, CD127, CD95 and CD27. A purity above 98% was achieved for all sorted populations. PBMCs were isolated right away by Lymphoprep density gradient centrifugation and were stained directly, without culture. So that batch effects would be minimized, each experiment stained and sorted samples in pairs, pairing one healthy donor with one patient. The sample comes from a study of beta chain features in type 1 diabetes (dated by TCRdb to between 2017 and 2018). General notes on the study: Patients and healthy donors did not differ in mean age, gender distribution, total cell number or subset yield. A total of 107,917,701 sorted cells were examined across all samples, and a strong correlation was observed between cell number per subset and RNA yield. Whereas all 30 or so donors provided naive and central memory subsets, regulatory and stem cell-like memory subsets were isolated from just 8 patients and roughly eight healthy donors. In the study, recently diagnosed type 1 diabetes patients and matched healthy donors were compared on the TCRB repertoires of their sorted circulating CD4+ T cell subsets. The full study reports these points: Because cDNA was sequenced instead of genomic DNA, highly expressing activated cells could be over-represented, though the groups showed no difference in activation or CD3 levels. Because small numbers of individuals were included in the HLA sub-analyses, any influence of HLA type on TCRB rearrangement was left unresolved. The naive, central memory and regulatory TCRB repertoires appeared to resemble one another more closely among patients than among healthy donors. Patients with type 1 diabetes made fewer insertions and deleted more nucleotides at VDJ recombination sites, implying thymic rearrangement abnormalities. Shorter templates might have been favored by PCR, but patient and control samples were amplified and corrected together, so both groups would have been affected equally by any skew. A moderate but significant shortening of TCRB CDR3 length was observed in type 1 diabetes patients in all four CD4+ subsets.

The High Capacity cDNA Reverse Transcription Kit was used to reverse transcribe all of the isolated RNA, meaning that expressed TCRB transcripts were what got sequenced. Deep immunoSEQ sequencing was applied to naive, central memory and regulatory T cell samples, giving an average of around 3.8 million total reads per sample. After sorted cells were lysed in RLT buffer, RNA was extracted with DNase-treated RNeasy Micro or Mini kits, with the choice depending on cell number. Each cell subset was processed on its own to prevent cross-contamination, while patient and healthy donor samples were processed together. TCRB sequences were amplified from cDNA with the immunoSEQ multiplex PCR, producing 87-bp fragments spanning the CDR3 region. The amplicons were sequenced using the Illumina HiSeq platform. On the study's bioinformatics: PCR bias was corrected computationally using synthetic template baselines, and reads within Hamming distance 2 were collapsed, with unmergeable singletons discarded. Reads were aligned against IMGT so that V, D and J genes, CDR3 length and insertions or deletions at six rearrangement sites could be assigned. Within each subset, clonotype counts were normalized to sorted cell number, and only after that were true diversity and Gini coefficients computed with the tcR R package. The overlap coefficient, calculated on TCRB nucleotide sequences, was used to measure repertoire sharing. Out-of-frame TCRB sequences from naive cells were analyzed as a proxy for the pre-selection repertoire. TCRdb carries this immuneACCESS record with in-frame sequences only. Its versions omit some clonotypes, under half of them owing to an unresolved V gene in the studies checked, with the rest unexplained. V, J and clone size were drawn from that table, and D and trimming were deduced from the DNA. For this sample there are 300,000 to 400,000 clones; 10% to 15% appear just once. The top ten clonotypes cover around 0.02% of the sample.

The source of this sequence is a man aged 18-30 years in good health. The sequenced sample consisted of naive CD4+ T cells from blood. This specimen's cell subset or site label, per the study, means: true naive CD4+ T cells.

The DNA sequence is TGTGCCAGCACCCTCGAGGGGAGGACTGAAGCTTTCTTT. Its product reads: CASTLEGRTEAFF. The rearrangement joined TRBV5-4 to TRBJ1-1; TRBD1 could be the D gene, as 5 bases match. Relative to germline, V is 6 bases shorter and J is 5 bases shorter, with 14 bases between their ends. The CDR3 numbers 13 residues from cysteine through phenylalanine. The CDR3 DNA has 39 bases and is translated from base 1. The germline V gene (reference sequence) provides CDR1 SGHNT and CDR2 YYREEE.